The next 15 T cell receptor beta chains were all read from a single sample in a study of tissue T cells after allogeneic stem cell transplantation. The data were produced by immunoSEQ multiplex PCR, yet TCRdb's version contains in-frame clones alone and is incomplete. Of around 2,000 clones listed, under 55% were seen once; the top ten hold over 30%. The time point denotes: mouse harvest day 14 after allogeneic transplant. The graft held 10^6 splenic CD5+ T cells and 10^7 T-cell-depleted bone marrow cells. The source material was liver tissue. The receptors derive from a female BALB/c mouse given C57BL/6 T cells with graft-versus-host disease after an allogeneic hematopoietic cell transplant.

This clone occurred a few times. The listed genes are named as in mouse. Read sequence stops 1 residue before the CDR3 end, and the germline J gene provides the missing end. The chain has TRBV13-1 and TRBJ2-3; possibly TRBD1 for D (6 bases). V was pared by 1 base and J by 3 bases, with 9 bases between. Germline loops: CDR1 NSHNY, CDR2 SYGAGN. This CDR3 spans 14 amino acids. The CDR3 bases that were read are TGTGCCAGCAGTGATCCCGGGACAGCAGAAACGCTGTAT. Residues: CASSDPGTAETLY. The CDR3, in full, reads CASSDPGTAETLYF.

This clone is labeled large. Here the gene names and germline are mouse. The observed sequence ends 1 residue before the CDR3 terminus, with the missing tail filled in from the germline J gene. The V and J genes are TRBV17 and TRBJ2-4; 10 nucleotides agree with TRBD2. The CDR3 is 16 residues long. From germline, CDR1 is MNHDT and CDR2 YYDKIL. V lost 4 bases and J lost 0; bases outside the gene matches: 4. The CDR3 loop is CASSTGLGSSQNTLYF. The sequenced CDR3 bases are TGTGCTAGCAGTACGGGACTGGGGTCTAGTCAAAACACCTTGTAC.

As for this clone: Gene names are the mouse ones. The read is 1 residue too short to cover the CDR3 end, so that end is filled in from the germline J gene. The genes are TRBV2 and TRBJ2-2; possibly TRBD2 for D (6 bases). The CDR3 length is 15 residues. Germline V lookup: CDR1 LGHNA, CDR2 YSYQKL. V lost 1 base and J 2 bases, leaving 8 bases between the germline ends. The chain's CDR3 is CASSQVLGNTGQLYF. The sequenced CDR3 bases are TGTGCCAGCAGCCAAGTTCTGGGGAACACCGGGCAGCTCTAC.

Notes on this clone: Germline and genes: mouse. Coverage ceases 1 residue before the CDR3 finishes, and the germline J gene fills in the end. The rearrangement links TRBV13-3 to TRBJ2-5, with D unclear. Germline V gene sequence: CDR1 NNHDY, CDR2 SYVADS. Trimming took 2 bases from V and 6 from J, leaving 10 bases between them. The CDR3 totals 13 residues. The CDR3: CASSEIGQDTQYF. CDR3 DNA (partial): TGTGCCAGCAGTGAGATAGGGCAGGACACCCAGTAC.

This clone qualifies as large (0.1 to 1%). Germline and genes: mouse. The CDR3 extends 1 residue past the end of the read, so its final part is completed from the germline J gene. The rearrangement joins TRBV5 to TRBJ2-7, with 10 positions matching TRBD2. V shed 2 bases, J shed 0 bases, and the junction held 7 bases outside the gene matches. Germline CDR1 and CDR2: LGHNA and YNLKQL (reference sequence). This CDR3 contains 17 residues. The DNA read from the CDR3 is TGTGCCAGCAGCCAAAATAACTGGGGGGGTAGCTCCTATGAACAGTAC. It codes for CASSQNNWGGSSYEQY. The whole CDR3 sequence is CASSQNNWGGSSYEQYF.

Comment on this clone: All gene names here are mouse names. The missing CDR3 end, 1 residue past where the read stops, is filled in from the germline J gene. V is TRBV5 and J is TRBJ2-1, with 11 bases identical to TRBD2. The CDR3 length is 15 residues. Germline lookup yields CDR1 LGHNA and CDR2 YNLKQL (reference sequence). V dropped 4 bases and J dropped 6; count of bases not matched to a gene: 5. The CDR3: CASSPDWGVGAEQFF. CDR3 DNA (partial): TGTGCCAGCAGCCCGGACTGGGGGGTGGGTGCTGAGCAGTTC.

About this clone: Gene names and germline match the mouse. From the germline J gene comes the end of the CDR3, since the read stops 1 residue before it. The chain uses TRBV13-1 and TRBJ2-4; no definite D call. Germline-derived CDR1 and CDR2 are NSHNY and SYGAGN. The CDR3 extends over 11 amino acids. The V end lost 1 base, the J end lost 7 bases, and 4 bases lay between the germline ends. CDR3 sequence: CASSDRDTLYF. Incomplete CDR3 DNA: TGTGCCAGCAGTGATCGGGACACCTTGTAC.

In the case of this clone: Genes and germline come from the mouse. CDR3 DNA (partial): TGTGCCAGCTGGGACATTTATAACAACCAGGCTCCGCTT. Amino acid sequence: CASWDIYNNQAPL. The full CDR3 is CASWDIYNNQAPLF. The rearrangement joins TRBV14 to TRBJ1-5, with a possible D match to TRBD1 (6 bases). Read coverage stops 1 residue before the CDR3 terminus; the germline J gene supplies the remainder. Trimming cost V 7 bases and J 0 bases, with 11 bases left between them. There are 14 residues in the CDR3. Germline V CDR1 and CDR2: SGHDT, FRDEAV.

This clone was recorded a few times. The gene names given are mouse names. The read gets to within 1 residue of the CDR3 end, and the germline J gene fills in the rest. The V gene is TRBV15, the J gene TRBJ2-7, with TRBD2 as a possible D gene (6 bases). CDR1 and CDR2 (germline): SGHND, FRSKSL. Trimming took 1 base from V and 1 from J, leaving 8 bases between them. This CDR3 contains 14 residues. Incomplete CDR3 DNA: TGTGCCAGCAGTTTAGGTGGGGGTTCCTATGAACAGTAC. Translating it yields CASSLGGGSYEQY. The CDR3 as a whole reads CASSLGGGSYEQYF.

Concerning this clone: Any gene name here is a mouse gene name. The read comes to an end 1 residue before the CDR3 does, leaving the germline J gene to fill in the end. The rearrangement uses TRBV20 and TRBJ2-5; TRBD2 might be the D (5 bases). The CDR3 spans 12 residues. The germline gives CDR1 GFQATS, CDR2 STVNSAI. With 5 bases removed from V and 2 bases from J, the gap between germline ends came to 8 bases. The CDR3 DNA, read in part, is TGTGGTGCTTTTCTGGGCCAAGACACCCAGTAC. This gives the protein CGAFLGQDTQY. The full CDR3 protein is CGAFLGQDTQYF.

On this clone itself: Gene names and germline match the mouse. The CDR3 end is not reached by the read, which stops 1 residue before it; the germline J gene fills it in. The V call is TRBV16, the J call TRBJ2-7; 7 nucleotides match TRBD1. The CDR3 sequence is 12 residues long. The junction had 3 bases not matched to a gene; V was cut back by 3 bases and J by 7 bases. The germline V gene has CDR1 SGHSA and CDR2 FRNQAP. CDR3 sequence reads: CASSFPRGEQYF. CDR3 bases read: TGTGCAAGCAGCTTCCCCAGGGGGGAACAGTAC.

This clone was counted between two and nine times. Each gene name is a mouse one. The CDR3 goes on 1 residue after the read ends, and that part is filled in from the germline J gene. The chain is built from TRBV23 and TRBJ2-5; no check of the table's D call, TRBD2, against the DNA was made. CDR1 is KGHTA, CDR2 FQNQQP, per germline. This CDR3 has 15 amino acids. The covered CDR3 bases are TGCTCCAGCAGTCAATCGAGTGGGGGGATCGACACCCAGTAC. This encodes CSSSQSSGGIDTQY. The whole CDR3 protein reads CSSSQSSGGIDTQYF.

Worth noting for this clone: The germline and genes are mouse ones. The DNA ends 1 residue before the CDR3 does, and the rest of the CDR3 is filled in from the germline J gene. This specimen includes other DNA sequences encoding the same CDR3. The chain recombines TRBV13-1 with TRBJ2-3, with 8 bases aligning to TRBD2. Unmatched junction bases numbered 4, after V lost 0 bases and J lost 1 base. The germline gives CDR1 NSHNY, CDR2 SYGAGN. The CDR3 totals 16 residues. The CDR3 loop is CASSDGGGQGAETLYF. The CDR3 DNA, read in part, is TGTGCCAGCAGTGATGGGGGGGGGCAGGGTGCAGAAACGCTGTAT.

For this clone: Mouse names are used for the genes. Sequencing ends 1 residue short of the CDR3 end; the germline J gene provides the rest. The chain couples TRBV13-1 to TRBJ1-1; tentatively, D is TRBD1 (6 bases). This CDR3 has 12 amino acids. The ends were cut back, 3 bases at V and 5 bases at J, with 8 bases in the middle. CDR1 and CDR2 (germline): NSHNY, SYGAGN. CDR3 region: CASSGRGTEVFF. CDR3 DNA (partial): TGTGCCAGCAGTGGCAGGGGAACAGAAGTCTTC.

On this clone: Mouse germline and gene names are used. The observed sequence ends 1 residue before the CDR3 terminus, with the missing tail filled in from the germline J gene. V and J are TRBV13-1 and TRBJ2-3; a possible D gene is TRBD1 (6 bases). Trimming pared 9 bases from V and 10 bases from J, leaving 27 bases between. The CDR3 is made up of 15 amino acids. Germline V gene data show CDR1 as NSHNY and CDR2 as SYGAGN. CDR3 region: CATSDARGGAQPLYF. The CDR3 bases that were read are TGTGCCACCAGCGATGCCAGGGGCGGTGCACAACCGCTGTAT.